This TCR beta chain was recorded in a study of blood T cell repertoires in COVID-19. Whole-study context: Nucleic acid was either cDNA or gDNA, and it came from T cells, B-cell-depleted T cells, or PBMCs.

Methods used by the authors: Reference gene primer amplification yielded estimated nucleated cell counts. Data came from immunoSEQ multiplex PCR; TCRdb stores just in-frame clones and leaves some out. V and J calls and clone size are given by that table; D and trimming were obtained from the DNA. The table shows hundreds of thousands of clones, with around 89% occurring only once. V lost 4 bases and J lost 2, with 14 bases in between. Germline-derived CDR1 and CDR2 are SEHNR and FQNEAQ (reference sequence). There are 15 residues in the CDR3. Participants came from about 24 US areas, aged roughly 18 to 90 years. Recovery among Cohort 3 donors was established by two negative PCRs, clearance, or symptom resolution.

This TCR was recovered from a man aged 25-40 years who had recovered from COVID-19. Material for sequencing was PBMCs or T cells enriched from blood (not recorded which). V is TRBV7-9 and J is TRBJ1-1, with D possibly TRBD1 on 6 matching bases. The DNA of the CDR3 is TGTGCCAGCAGCTCGTGGACAGAGATTAACACTGAAGCTTTCTTT. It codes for CASSSWTEINTEAFF. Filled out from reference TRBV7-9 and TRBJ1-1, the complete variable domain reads DTGVSQNPRHKITKRGQNVTFRCDPISEHNRLYWYRQTLGQGPEFLTYFQNEAQLEKSRLLSDRFSAERPKGSFSTLEIQRTEQGDSAMYLCASSSWTEINTEAFFGQGTRLTVV.